Each of the 3 T cell receptor beta chains below was sequenced from the same sample in a study of T-cell reconstitution after alpha-beta-depleted transplantation in children. Preparation of the TCRbeta library was carried out with unique molecular identifiers. One entry per CDR3 protein, called by TCRdb with MiXCR from the PCR reads. This repertoire shows hundreds of thousands of distinct CDR3 sequences, roughly 25% found once; its top ten account for roughly 2.6%. The sample here was PBMCs, taken before TCRalphabeta/CD19-depleted stem cell transplant. The origin of the receptors is a girl aged 2-9 years with Fanconi anemia, due to receive a stem cell transplant.

In this sample, this clonotype turned up many times. The V call is TRBV20-1, the J call TRBJ1-1, with 9 bases that match TRBD1. This CDR3 is built from 15 residues. The V and J ends lost 6 bases and 4 bases, in that order; junction bases with no gene match: 12. The germline V gene has CDR1 DFQATT and CDR2 SNEGSKA (reference sequence). The CDR3 DNA is TGCAGTGCCGCGGGGGACAGGGAAGAAGTCACTGAAGCTTTCTTT. Protein product: CSAAGDREEVTEAFF.

This clonotype was found many times. The chain is built from TRBV6-5 and TRBJ2-7, with 7 bases fitting TRBD2. V was clipped by 0 bases and J by 2 bases; unmatched bases: 4. CDR1 and CDR2 (germline): MNHEY, SVGAGI. This CDR3 has 15 amino acids. The CDR3 here is CASSYSRAGAYEQYF. In DNA, the CDR3 is TGTGCCAGCAGTTACTCGAGGGCGGGAGCCTACGAGCAGTACTTC.

There are many counts of this clonotype. The chain links TRBV29-1 to TRBJ2-1, with 9 nucleotides matching TRBD1. Germline-derived CDR1 and CDR2 are SQVTM and ANQGSEA. J gave up 3 bases and V 6 bases, and 3 bases lay outside the gene matches. This CDR3 region has 13 residues. In DNA form, the CDR3 reads TGCAGCGTCCGGGACAGGGTCTACAATGAGCAGTTCTTC. Amino acid sequence: CSVRDRVYNEQFF.